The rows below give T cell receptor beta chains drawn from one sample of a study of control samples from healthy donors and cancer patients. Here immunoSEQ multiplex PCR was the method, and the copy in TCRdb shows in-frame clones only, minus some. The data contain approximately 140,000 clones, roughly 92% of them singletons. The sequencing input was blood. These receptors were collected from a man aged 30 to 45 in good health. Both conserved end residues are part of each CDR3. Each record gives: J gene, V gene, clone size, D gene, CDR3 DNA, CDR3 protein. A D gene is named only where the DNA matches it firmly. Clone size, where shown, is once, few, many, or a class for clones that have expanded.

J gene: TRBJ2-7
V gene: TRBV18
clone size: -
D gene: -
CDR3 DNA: TGTGCCAGCTCACCACCGGCAGAGGACGAGCAGTACTTC
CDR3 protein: CASSPPAEDEQYF

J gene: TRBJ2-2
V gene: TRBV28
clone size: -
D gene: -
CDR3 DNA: TGTGCCAGCACCCGAGGGGACTTGCCCTTCGGGGAGCTGTTTTTT
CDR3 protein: CASTRGDLPFGELFF

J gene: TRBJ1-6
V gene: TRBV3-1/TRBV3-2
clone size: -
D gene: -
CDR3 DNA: TGTGCCAGCAACAACGACAGAAATACCTATAATTCACCCCTCCACTTT
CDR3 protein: CASNNDRNTYNSPLHF

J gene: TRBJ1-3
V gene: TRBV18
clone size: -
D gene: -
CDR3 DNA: TGTGCCAGCTCACCAGATCTGACTGGAAACACCATATATTTT
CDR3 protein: CASSPDLTGNTIYF

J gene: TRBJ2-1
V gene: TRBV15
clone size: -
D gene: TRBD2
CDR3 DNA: TGTGCCACCAGCAGAGGGACTAGCGGGAGGTCGAATGAGCAGTTCTTC
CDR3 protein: CATSRGTSGRSNEQFF

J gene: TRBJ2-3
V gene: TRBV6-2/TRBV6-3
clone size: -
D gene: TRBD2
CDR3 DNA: TGTGCCAGCAGTTCCAGACTAGCGGGATACACAGATACGCAGTATTTT
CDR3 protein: CASSSRLAGYTDTQYF

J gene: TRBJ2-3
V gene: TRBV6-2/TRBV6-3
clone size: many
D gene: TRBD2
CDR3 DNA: TGTGCCAGCAGTCGTCTAGCGGGAGATGGGACAGATACGCAGTATTTT
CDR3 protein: CASSRLAGDGTDTQYF

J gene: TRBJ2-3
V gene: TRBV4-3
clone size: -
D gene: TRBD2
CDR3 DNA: TGCGCCAGCAGCCAAGATCTGGTGGCTAGCGGTAGTACGCAGTATTTT
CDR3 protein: CASSQDLVASGSTQYF

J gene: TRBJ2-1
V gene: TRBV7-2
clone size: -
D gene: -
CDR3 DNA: TGTGCCAGCAGCCCCGGTGGGGCAGGGAAAGATGAGCAGTTCTTC
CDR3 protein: CASSPGGAGKDEQFF

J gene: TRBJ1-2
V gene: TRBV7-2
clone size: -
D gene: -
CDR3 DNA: TGTGCCAGCAGCGTTGAGGGTTTTACGCGCGGCTACACCTTC
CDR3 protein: CASSVEGFTRGYTF

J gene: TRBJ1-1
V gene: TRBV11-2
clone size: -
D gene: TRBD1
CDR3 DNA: TGTGCCAGCAGCCCGGGACCGGGACAGGGAAGCACTGAAGCTTTCTTT
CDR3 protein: CASSPGPGQGSTEAFF

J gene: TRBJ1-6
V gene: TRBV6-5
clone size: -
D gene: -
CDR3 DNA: TGTGCCAGCAGTTACCAGGGCAGGAATAATTCACCCCTCCACTTT
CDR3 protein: CASSYQGRNNSPLHF

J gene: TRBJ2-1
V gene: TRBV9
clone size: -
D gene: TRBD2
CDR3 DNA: TGTGCCAGCAGCGCCCCTGGCGGGAGCTCCTACAATGAGCAGTTCTTC
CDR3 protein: CASSAPGGSSYNEQFF

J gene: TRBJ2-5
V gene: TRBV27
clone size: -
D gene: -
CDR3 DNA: TGTGCCAGCAGTTTATCGGGGTCGGAGACCCAGTACTTC
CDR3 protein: CASSLSGSETQYF

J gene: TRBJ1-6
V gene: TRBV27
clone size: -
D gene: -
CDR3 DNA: TGTGCCAGCAGTCCACGGACATCCTACAATTCACCCCTCCACTTT
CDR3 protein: CASSPRTSYNSPLHF

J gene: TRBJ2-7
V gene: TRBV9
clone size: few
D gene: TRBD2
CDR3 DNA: TGTGCCAGCAGCGTAGAGCCTAGCGGTACGTACGAGCAGTACTTC
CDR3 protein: CASSVEPSGTYEQYF

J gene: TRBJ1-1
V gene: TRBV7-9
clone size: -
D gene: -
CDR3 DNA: TGTGCCAGCAGCCCGTGGGAGAACACTGAAGCTTTCTTT
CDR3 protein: CASSPWENTEAFF

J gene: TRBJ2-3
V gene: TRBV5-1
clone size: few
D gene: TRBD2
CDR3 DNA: TGCGCCAGCAGCTTGGCCCTAGCGGGAGCAGATACGCAGTATTTT
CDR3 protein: CASSLALAGADTQYF

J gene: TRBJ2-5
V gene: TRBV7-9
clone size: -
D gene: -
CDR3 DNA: TGTGCCAGCAGCTCCAACCTGGGGGCGATAGAGACCCAGTACTTC
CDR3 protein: CASSSNLGAIETQYF

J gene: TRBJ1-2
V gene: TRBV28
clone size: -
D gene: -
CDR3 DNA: TGTGCCAGCAGTTTATTAGCGGGTGGCTACACCTTC
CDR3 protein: CASSLLAGGYTF

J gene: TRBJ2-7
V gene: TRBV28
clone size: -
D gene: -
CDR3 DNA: TGTGCCAGCAGCCCGCCGGGGTATTCCTACGAGCAGTACTTC
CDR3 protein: CASSPPGYSYEQYF

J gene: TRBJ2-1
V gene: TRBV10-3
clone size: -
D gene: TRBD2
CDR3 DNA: TGTGCCATCAGTGCCCCTAGCGGGAGTTCGAATGAGCAGTTCTTC
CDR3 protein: CAISAPSGSSNEQFF

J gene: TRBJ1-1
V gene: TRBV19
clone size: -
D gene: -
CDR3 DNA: TGTGCCAGTACAGCGGTAATGAACACTGAAGCTTTCTTT
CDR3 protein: CASTAVMNTEAFF

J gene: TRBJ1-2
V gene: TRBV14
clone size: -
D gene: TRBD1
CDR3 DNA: TGTGCCAGCAGCTACTCGGACAGGACTTCATATGGCTACACCTTC
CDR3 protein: CASSYSDRTSYGYTF

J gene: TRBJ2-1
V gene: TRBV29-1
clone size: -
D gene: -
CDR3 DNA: TGCAGCTCACGGGGTGGCTATGAGCAGTTCTTC
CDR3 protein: CSSRGGYEQFF

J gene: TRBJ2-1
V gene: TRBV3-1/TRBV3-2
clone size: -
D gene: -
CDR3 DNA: TGTGCCAGCAGCCAAGTTGGTGAGCAGTTCTTC
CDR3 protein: CASSQVGEQFF

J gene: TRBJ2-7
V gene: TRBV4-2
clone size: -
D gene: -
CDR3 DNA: TGTGCCAGCAGCCAAGATCATAACAGGGCCGGGGACGAGCAGTACTTC
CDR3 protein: CASSQDHNRAGDEQYF

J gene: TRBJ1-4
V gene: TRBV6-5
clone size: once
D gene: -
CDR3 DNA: TGTGCCAGCAGTTACACCGGGGGGGGTGATGAAAAACTGTTTTTT
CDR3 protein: CASSYTGGGDEKLFF

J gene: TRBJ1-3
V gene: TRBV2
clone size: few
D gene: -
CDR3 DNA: TGTGCCAGCAGTGCTGGGCCCGGAAACACCATATATTTT
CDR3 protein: CASSAGPGNTIYF

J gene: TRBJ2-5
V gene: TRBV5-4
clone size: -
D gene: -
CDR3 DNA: TGTGCCAGCAGCTTGGCCGGACGGACTACCCAAGAGACCCAGTACTTC
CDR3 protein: CASSLAGRTTQETQYF

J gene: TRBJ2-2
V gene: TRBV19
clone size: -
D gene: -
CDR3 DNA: TGTGCCAGTAGTACCCAGCCCCCGTACACCGGGGAGCTGTTTTTT
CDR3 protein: CASSTQPPYTGELFF

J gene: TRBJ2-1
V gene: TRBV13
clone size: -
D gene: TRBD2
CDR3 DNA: TGTGCCAGCAGCCCCCTAAGGACTAGCGGGGACAATGAGCAGTTCTTC
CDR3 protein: CASSPLRTSGDNEQFF

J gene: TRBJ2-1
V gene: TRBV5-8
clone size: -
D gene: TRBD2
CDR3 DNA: TGTGCCAGCAGCTTGTCCGGACTAGCCTACAATGAGCAGTTCTTC
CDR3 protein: CASSLSGLAYNEQFF

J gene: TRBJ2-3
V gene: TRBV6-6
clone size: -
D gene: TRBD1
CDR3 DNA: TGTGCCAGCAGATCGACAGGGGGGTCAGATACGCAGTATTTT
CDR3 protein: CASRSTGGSDTQYF